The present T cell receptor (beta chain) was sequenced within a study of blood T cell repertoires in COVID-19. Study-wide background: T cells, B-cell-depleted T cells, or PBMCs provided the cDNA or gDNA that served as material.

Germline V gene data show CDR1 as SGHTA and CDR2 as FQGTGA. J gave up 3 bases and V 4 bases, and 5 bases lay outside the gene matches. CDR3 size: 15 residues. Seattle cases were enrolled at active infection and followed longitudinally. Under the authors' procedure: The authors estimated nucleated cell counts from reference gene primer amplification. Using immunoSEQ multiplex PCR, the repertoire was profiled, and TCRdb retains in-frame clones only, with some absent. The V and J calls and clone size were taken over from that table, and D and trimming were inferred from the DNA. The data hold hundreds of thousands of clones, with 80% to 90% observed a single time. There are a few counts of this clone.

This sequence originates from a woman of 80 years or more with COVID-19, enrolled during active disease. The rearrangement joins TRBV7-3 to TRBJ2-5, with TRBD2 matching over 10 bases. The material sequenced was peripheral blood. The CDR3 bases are TGTGCCAGCAGCTCAGCGGGAGGGTATGAAGAGACCCAGTACTTC. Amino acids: CASSSAGGYEETQYF.